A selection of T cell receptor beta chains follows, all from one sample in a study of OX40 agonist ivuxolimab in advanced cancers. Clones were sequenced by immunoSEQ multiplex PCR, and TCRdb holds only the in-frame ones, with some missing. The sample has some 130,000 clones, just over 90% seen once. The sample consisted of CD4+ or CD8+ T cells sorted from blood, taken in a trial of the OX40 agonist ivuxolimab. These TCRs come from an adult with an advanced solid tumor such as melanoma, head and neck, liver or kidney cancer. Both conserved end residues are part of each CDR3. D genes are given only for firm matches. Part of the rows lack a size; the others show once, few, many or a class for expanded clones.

cdr3_nt: TGCGCCAGCAGTGACGAAGGGGGGGCCTCCTCCTACAATGAGCAGTTCTTC
cdr3_aa: CASSDEGGASSYNEQFF
v_call: TRBV10-1
clone_size: -
d_call: -
j_call: TRBJ2-1

cdr3_nt: TGTGCCAGTAGCCCTCCGGATATCCTGTCTCAGCCCCAGCATTTT
cdr3_aa: CASSPPDILSQPQHF
v_call: TRBV19
clone_size: -
d_call: -
j_call: TRBJ1-5

cdr3_nt: TGTGCCAGCAGCAGGGACAATGAGCAGTTCTTC
cdr3_aa: CASSRDNEQFF
v_call: TRBV11-3
clone_size: -
d_call: -
j_call: TRBJ2-1

cdr3_nt: TGCAGTGCTGAGGCCGGCGAGCAGTACTTC
cdr3_aa: CSAEAGEQYF
v_call: TRBV20-1
clone_size: -
d_call: -
j_call: TRBJ2-7

cdr3_nt: TGTGCCAGCAGTTTAAGAACAGGGGGCGTCACTGAAGCTTTCTTT
cdr3_aa: CASSLRTGGVTEAFF
v_call: TRBV28
clone_size: -
d_call: TRBD1
j_call: TRBJ1-1

cdr3_nt: TGTGCCATCAGTGCGCGGGAAGGAATGGATGAGCAGTTCTTC
cdr3_aa: CAISAREGMDEQFF
v_call: TRBV10-3
clone_size: -
d_call: -
j_call: TRBJ2-1

cdr3_nt: TGCGCCAGCAGTCTTGGGACAGGGGTCGATCAGCCCCAGCATTTT
cdr3_aa: CASSLGTGVDQPQHF
v_call: TRBV23-1
clone_size: -
d_call: TRBD1
j_call: TRBJ1-5

cdr3_nt: TGTGCCAGCAGTGCGGGAACAGGAGCCTACGAGCAGTACTTC
cdr3_aa: CASSAGTGAYEQYF
v_call: TRBV6-1
clone_size: few
d_call: -
j_call: TRBJ2-7

cdr3_nt: TGTGCCAGCAAAGCGGGACAGAGCACAGATACGCAGTATTTT
cdr3_aa: CASKAGQSTDTQYF
v_call: TRBV28
clone_size: -
d_call: -
j_call: TRBJ2-3

cdr3_nt: TGTGCCAGCAGTCCACCCTCCGGGACGCTAAGAGGCGAGCAGTACTTC
cdr3_aa: CASSPPSGTLRGEQYF
v_call: TRBV27
clone_size: -
d_call: -
j_call: TRBJ2-7

cdr3_nt: TGTGCCAGCAGCCCCTCTAGCGGGAGTACCGGGGAGCTGTTTTTT
cdr3_aa: CASSPSSGSTGELFF
v_call: TRBV9
clone_size: -
d_call: TRBD2
j_call: TRBJ2-2

cdr3_nt: TGCGCCAGCAGCTTGGAGGGCAATGGCAATCAGCCCCAGCATTTT
cdr3_aa: CASSLEGNGNQPQHF
v_call: TRBV5-1
clone_size: -
d_call: -
j_call: TRBJ1-5

cdr3_nt: TGTGCCAGCAGCTTCGGAGACGAGCAGTACTTC
cdr3_aa: CASSFGDEQYF
v_call: TRBV6-6
clone_size: -
d_call: -
j_call: TRBJ2-7

cdr3_nt: TGTGCCAGCAGTCCCAGTTATAGCAATCAGCCCCAGCATTTT
cdr3_aa: CASSPSYSNQPQHF
v_call: TRBV27
clone_size: -
d_call: -
j_call: TRBJ1-5

cdr3_nt: TGTGCCAGCAGCTTAGCCCCTAGCGGGAGCACAGATACGCAGTATTTT
cdr3_aa: CASSLAPSGSTDTQYF
v_call: TRBV7-2
clone_size: -
d_call: TRBD2
j_call: TRBJ2-3

cdr3_nt: TGTGCCAGCAGCCGGGACAGGGGTACCTACGAGCAGTACTTC
cdr3_aa: CASSRDRGTYEQYF
v_call: TRBV7-9
clone_size: -
d_call: TRBD1
j_call: TRBJ2-7

cdr3_nt: TGTGCCATCAGTGAGCCGGACTCGAACACCGGGGAGCTGTTTTTT
cdr3_aa: CAISEPDSNTGELFF
v_call: TRBV10-3
clone_size: -
d_call: -
j_call: TRBJ2-2

cdr3_nt: TGTGCCAGCAGCGCCCAACTAGCGGGAGAGAAGAATACGCAGTATTTT
cdr3_aa: CASSAQLAGEKNTQYF
v_call: TRBV7-3
clone_size: -
d_call: TRBD2
j_call: TRBJ2-3

cdr3_nt: TGTGCCAGCAGCATAAACAGGGCCACCAACTATGGCTACACCTTC
cdr3_aa: CASSINRATNYGYTF
v_call: TRBV7-3
clone_size: -
d_call: -
j_call: TRBJ1-2

cdr3_nt: TGTGCCAGCAGCTCCTTCTATGGCTACACCTTC
cdr3_aa: CASSSFYGYTF
v_call: TRBV7-8
clone_size: once
d_call: -
j_call: TRBJ1-2

cdr3_nt: TGCGCCAGCAGCCCGTCCGGGATGCCGAACACTGAAGTTTTCTTT
cdr3_aa: CASSPSGMPNTEVFF
v_call: TRBV4-3
clone_size: -
d_call: -
j_call: TRBJ1-1

cdr3_nt: TGTGCCAGCAGCGCTGGCGGCTATGGCTACACCTTC
cdr3_aa: CASSAGGYGYTF
v_call: TRBV9
clone_size: -
d_call: -
j_call: TRBJ1-2

cdr3_nt: TGCGCCAGCAGCGGGGACAGGGGCGATGAAAAACTGTTTTTT
cdr3_aa: CASSGDRGDEKLFF
v_call: TRBV5-1
clone_size: -
d_call: TRBD1
j_call: TRBJ1-4

cdr3_nt: TGTGCCAGCAGCGTAGAAGGGGAGCGGCGCACCGGGGAGCTGTTTTTT
cdr3_aa: CASSVEGERRTGELFF
v_call: TRBV9
clone_size: once
d_call: -
j_call: TRBJ2-2

cdr3_nt: TGCGCCAGCAGCCAAGTGGGGGAATACTACGAGCAGTACTTC
cdr3_aa: CASSQVGEYYEQYF
v_call: TRBV4-1
clone_size: -
d_call: -
j_call: TRBJ2-7

cdr3_nt: TGTGCCAGCAGCTTACTACAGGGAGAATATGGCTACACCTTC
cdr3_aa: CASSLLQGEYGYTF
v_call: TRBV7-9
clone_size: -
d_call: -
j_call: TRBJ1-2

cdr3_nt: TGTGCCAGCAGTCTAAGAGGCCCAACTAATGAAAAACTGTTTTTT
cdr3_aa: CASSLRGPTNEKLFF
v_call: TRBV2
clone_size: -
d_call: -
j_call: TRBJ1-4

cdr3_nt: TGCGCCAGCAGTGTGGACGGGATCACTGAAGCTTTCTTT
cdr3_aa: CASSVDGITEAFF
v_call: TRBV10-1
clone_size: -
d_call: -
j_call: TRBJ1-1

cdr3_nt: TGTGCCAGCAGTCTTGGACTAGCGAACACCGGGGAGCTGTTTTTT
cdr3_aa: CASSLGLANTGELFF
v_call: TRBV7-2
clone_size: -
d_call: TRBD2
j_call: TRBJ2-2